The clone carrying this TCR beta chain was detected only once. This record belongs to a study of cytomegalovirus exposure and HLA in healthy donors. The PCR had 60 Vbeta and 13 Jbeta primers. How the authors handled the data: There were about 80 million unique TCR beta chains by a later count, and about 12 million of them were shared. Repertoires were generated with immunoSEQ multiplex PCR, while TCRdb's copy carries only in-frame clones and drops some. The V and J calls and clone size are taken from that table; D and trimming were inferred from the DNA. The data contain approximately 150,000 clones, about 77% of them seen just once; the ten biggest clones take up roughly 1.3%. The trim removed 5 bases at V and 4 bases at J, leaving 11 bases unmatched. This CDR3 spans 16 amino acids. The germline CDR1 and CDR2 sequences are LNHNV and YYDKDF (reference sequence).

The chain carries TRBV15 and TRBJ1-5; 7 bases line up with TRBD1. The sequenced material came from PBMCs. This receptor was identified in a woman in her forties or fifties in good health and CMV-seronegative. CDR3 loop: CATSRRGTFSNQPQHF. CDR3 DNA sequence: TGTGCCACCAGCCGCAGGGGGACTTTTAGTAATCAGCCCCAGCATTTT.